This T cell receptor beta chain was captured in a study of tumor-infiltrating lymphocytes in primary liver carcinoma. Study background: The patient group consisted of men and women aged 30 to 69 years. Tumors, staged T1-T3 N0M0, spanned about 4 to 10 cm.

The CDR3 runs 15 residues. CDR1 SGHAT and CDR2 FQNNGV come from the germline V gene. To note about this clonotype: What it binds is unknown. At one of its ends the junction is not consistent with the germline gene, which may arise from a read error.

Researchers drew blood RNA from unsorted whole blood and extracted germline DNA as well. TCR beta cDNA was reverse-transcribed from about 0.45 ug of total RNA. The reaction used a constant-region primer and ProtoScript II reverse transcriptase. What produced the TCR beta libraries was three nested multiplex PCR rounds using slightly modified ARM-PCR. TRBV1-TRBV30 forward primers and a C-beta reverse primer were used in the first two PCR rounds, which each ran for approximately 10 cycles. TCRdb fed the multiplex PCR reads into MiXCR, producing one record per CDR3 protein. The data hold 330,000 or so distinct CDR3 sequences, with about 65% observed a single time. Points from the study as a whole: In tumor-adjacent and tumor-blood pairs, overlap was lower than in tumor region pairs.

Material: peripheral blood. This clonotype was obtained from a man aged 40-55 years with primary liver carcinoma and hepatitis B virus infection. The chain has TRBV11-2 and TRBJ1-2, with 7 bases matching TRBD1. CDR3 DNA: TGTGCCAGCAGCTTAGCCCATGGACAGGTTCATGGTTACACCTTC. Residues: CASSLAHGQVHGYTF.